This passage covers 28 T cell receptor beta chains from one sample sequenced in a study of blood T cell repertoires in COVID-19. Produced via immunoSEQ multiplex PCR; TCRdb's table is partial and in-frame only. This table has 75,000 to 100,000 clones, around 87% appearing once. The material sequenced was peripheral blood. The receptors were gathered from a human donor with acute or convalescent COVID-19. The donor label of this sample is uncertain.

J is TRBJ1-2 and V is TRBV28; weak D call: TRBD1 (6 bases). Deletions cut 3 bases from V and 8 bases from J, with 16 bases between. Germline CDR1 reads MDHEN; CDR2 reads SYDVKM. The CDR3 is made up of 14 amino acids. The chain's CDR3 is CASSLRGGTAGYTF. DNA for the CDR3: TGTGCCAGCAGTTTGAGGGGGGGGACCGCCGGCTACACCTTC.

The CDR3, as DNA: TGTGCCAGCAGTCGGAACACCGGGGAGCTGTTTTTT. This encodes CASSRNTGELFF. This chain links TRBV12-3 or TRBV12-4 with TRBJ2-2; D remains unclear. V lost 5 bases and J 1 base, leaving 2 bases between the germline ends. This CDR3 region has 12 residues.

The chain couples TRBV19 to TRBJ1-4; the D gene is possibly TRBD1 (5 bases). V lost 7 bases, J lost 4 bases, and 10 bases lay in between. Looked up from germline, CDR1 is LNHDA and CDR2 is SQIVND (reference sequence). This CDR3 region has 13 residues. The CDR3 DNA sequence: TGTGCCAGTATGGCAGGGATTAATGAAAAACTGTTTTTT. Its protein product is CASMAGINEKLFF. The full variable domain, completed using reference TRBV19 and TRBJ1-4, is DGGITQSPKYLFRKEGQNVTLSCEQNLNHDAMYWYRQDPGQGLRLIYYSQIVNDFQKGDIAEGYSVSREKKESFPLTVTSAQKNPTAFYLCASMAGINEKLFFGSGTQLSVL.

This rearrangement joins TRBV7-2 to TRBJ1-5, with a possible D match to TRBD1 (6 bases). Trimming pared 1 base from V and 2 bases from J, leaving 9 bases between. The CDR3 totals 15 residues. CDR1 and CDR2 (germline): SGHTA, FQGNSA. The CDR3, as DNA: TGTGCCAGCAGCTTAGGGGACATTGGCAATCAGCCCCAGCATTTT. Protein sequence: CASSLGDIGNQPQHF.

The chain links TRBV28 to TRBJ1-2, with 9 bases fitting TRBD1. The length of the CDR3 is 15 residues. Germline V gene data show CDR1 as MDHEN and CDR2 as SYDVKM. V was clipped by 6 bases and J by 8 bases; unmatched bases: 13. The CDR3 loop reads CASSPTLGQGIGYTF. Here the CDR3 DNA reads TGTGCCAGCAGCCCGACCCTTGGACAGGGGATAGGCTACACCTTC.

The chain is built from TRBV10-3 and TRBJ1-1, with a weak D call TRBD1 (6 bases). This CDR3 has 13 amino acids. Per germline, CDR1 ENHRY and CDR2 SYGVKD. Trimming took off 4 bases at V and 5 bases at J, with 11 bases between the two ends. Here the CDR3 DNA reads TGTGCCATCAGTGTGGCAGGGGAGACTGAAGCTTTCTTT. This encodes CAISVAGETEAFF.

This chain links TRBV12-3 or TRBV12-4 with TRBJ1-5; a weak D match, TRBD1 (5 bases). Trimming removed 5 bases from V and 11 bases from J, with 13 bases in between. This CDR3 comprises 12 residues. As DNA, the CDR3 is TGTGCCAGCAGTGGCGGGGGGTGGGCCCAGCATTTT. It encodes CASSGGGWAQHF.

The rearrangement uses TRBV7-9 and TRBJ1-4; TRBD1 matches at 12 bases. The CDR3 runs 17 residues. The junction had 9 bases not matched to a gene; V was cut back by 3 bases and J by 7 bases. Germline assignment: CDR1 SEHNR and CDR2 FQNEAQ (reference sequence). The chain's CDR3 is CASSLSRGTGGTEKLFF. The CDR3, as DNA: TGTGCCAGCAGCTTGTCGAGAGGGACAGGGGGCACTGAAAAACTGTTTTTT.

This chain connects TRBV6-1 to TRBJ2-5, with D hard to call. This CDR3 spans 14 amino acids. V was shortened by 2 bases and J by 4 bases, with 11 bases between the two germline ends. Per the germline V gene, CDR1 is MNHNS and CDR2 is SASEGT. The chain's CDR3 is CASSEISGRETQYF. CDR3 coding DNA: TGTGCCAGCAGTGAAATTTCTGGGCGAGAGACCCAGTACTTC.

As DNA, the CDR3 is TGTGCCAGCAGCGCGGGGACAGGGTTAGAGACCCAGTACTTC. It specifies CASSAGTGLETQYF. V gene TRBV7-6 combines with J gene TRBJ2-5, with 9 bases lining up with TRBD1. Looked up from germline, CDR1 is SGHVS and CDR2 is FNYEAQ. The CDR3 is 14 residues long. V dropped 5 bases and J dropped 4; count of bases not matched to a gene: 5.

The chain combines TRBV5-4 with TRBJ1-3, with D tentatively TRBD1 (5 bases). CDR1 and CDR2 (germline): SGHNT, YYREEE (reference sequence). This CDR3 is 16 amino acids long. V lost 2 bases, J lost 3 bases, and 15 bases lay in between. CDR3 nucleotides: TGTGCCAGCAGCTTTCATTCAGGGTATGGTGGAAACACCATATATTTT. This gives the protein CASSFHSGYGGNTIYF.

The V and J genes are TRBV5-5 and TRBJ2-5, with TRBD2 identical over 11 bases. V lost 5 bases and J lost 9; bases outside the gene matches: 18. The CDR3 has 17 residues. The V gene's germline CDR1 is SGHKS and CDR2 YYEKEE (reference sequence). The CDR3 protein is CASSPTSGGGRKLAQYF. In nucleotides, the CDR3 is TGTGCCAGCAGTCCTACTAGCGGGGGCGGTCGGAAATTGGCCCAGTACTTC.

The chain links TRBV7-6 to TRBJ1-3, with D maybe TRBD1 (5 bases). Germline V lookup: CDR1 SGHVS, CDR2 FNYEAQ. CDR3 length: 15 residues. The V end was cut by 2 bases, the J end by 2 bases, with 10 bases between. CDR3 nucleotides: TGTGCCAGCAGCTTAACCCCAGGGACTGGAAACACCATATATTTT. It is translated as CASSLTPGTGNTIYF.

In this sample, this clone turned up once. The chain links TRBV9 to TRBJ2-1, with 11 bases fitting TRBD1. The J segment lost 3 bases and the V segment lost 0 bases, leaving 5 bases of the junction unmatched. Germline V gene sequence: CDR1 SGDLS, CDR2 YYNGEE. This CDR3 is built from 17 residues. As DNA, the CDR3 is TGTGCCAGCAGCGTAGGGGACGGGACAGGGGGCTACAATGAGCAGTTCTTC. Protein product: CASSVGDGTGGYNEQFF. The complete variable domain, with remaining parts taken from reference TRBV9 and TRBJ2-1, reads DSGVTQTPKHLITATGQRVTLRCSPRSGDLSVYWYQQSLDQGLQFLIQYYNGEERAKGNILERFSAQQFPDLHSELNLSSLELGDSALYFCASSVGDGTGGYNEQFFGPGTRLTVL.

The chain combines TRBV5-1 with TRBJ2-5; D might be TRBD2 (6 bases). The CDR3 is made up of 15 amino acids. V was cut by 5 bases and J by 1 base, with 15 bases left in between. Per germline, CDR1 SGHRS and CDR2 YFSETQ. This CDR3 is CASRSGGNGQETQYF. CDR3 nucleotide sequence: TGCGCCAGCAGGTCCGGGGGAAATGGCCAAGAGACCCAGTACTTC.

This rearrangement joins TRBV5-1 to TRBJ2-2, with a possible D match to TRBD2 (7 bases). The CDR3 has 15 residues. The V gene lost 5 bases and the J gene lost 2 bases, with 13 bases spanning the gap. Looked up from germline, CDR1 is SGHRS and CDR2 is YFSETQ. The CDR3 sequence: CASSGGALNTGELFF. DNA of the CDR3: TGCGCCAGCAGTGGGGGGGCACTCAACACCGGGGAGCTGTTTTTT.

A few counts support this clone. This chain joins TRBV18 and TRBJ2-5, with unresolved D. Looked up from germline, CDR1 is KGHSH and CDR2 is LQKENI. CDR3 length: 12 amino acids. V lost 6 bases and J lost 2, with 7 bases in between. The CDR3, as DNA: TGTGCCAGCTCTCTGGAGCAAGAGACCCAGTACTTC. This translates into CASSLEQETQYF.

The chain has TRBV11-1 and TRBJ2-1, with D possibly being TRBD1 (5 bases). The V end was cut by 0 bases, the J end by 3 bases, with 18 bases between. The CDR3 totals 18 residues. Germline V lookup: CDR1 SGHAT, CDR2 FQDESV (reference sequence). CDR3 bases: TGTGCCAGCAGCTTAGCGCTAACTCTGCCAGGGCTCTACAATGAGCAGTTCTTC. Translated: CASSLALTLPGLYNEQFF.

The V gene is TRBV28, the J gene TRBJ1-5; TRBD1 might be the D (6 bases). Germline values: CDR1 MDHEN, CDR2 SYDVKM. The CDR3 sequence is 14 residues long. The ends were cut back, 8 bases at V and 2 bases at J, with 13 bases in the middle. CDR3 nucleotide sequence: TGTGCCAGCGGCTCAGGGGAGCGCAATCAGCCCCAGCATTTT. It yields the protein CASGSGERNQPQHF.

The gene calls are TRBV27 and TRBJ1-1; the match to TRBD1 covers 9 bases. CDR1 is MNHEY and CDR2 is SMNVEV in the germline V gene (reference sequence). V shed 2 bases, J shed 3 bases, and the junction held 13 bases outside the gene matches. The CDR3 runs 18 residues. The DNA for the CDR3 is TGTGCCAGCAGTTTAACCCCGCCGGGACAGGGAACGGACACTGAAGCTTTCTTT. It yields the protein CASSLTPPGQGTDTEAFF.

This clone has just a few counts. The chain is built from TRBV2 and TRBJ1-2; 9 nucleotides align to TRBD1. With V trimmed by 6 bases and J by 5 bases, 7 bases remained unmatched. This CDR3 spans 14 amino acids. CDR1 is SNHLY and CDR2 is FYNNEI in the germline V gene. As DNA, the CDR3 is TGTGCCAGCAGGCTAGAACAGGGGGCATATGGCTACACCTTC. It encodes CASRLEQGAYGYTF.

The chain recombines TRBV10-2 with TRBJ2-5; 8 nucleotides line up with TRBD2. The junction had 5 bases not matched to a gene; V was cut back by 4 bases and J by 1 base. The CDR3 contains 15 residues. CDR1 and CDR2 (germline): WSHSY, SAAADI. In DNA form, the CDR3 reads TGCGCCAGCAGTGTACGGCTAGCGGGCCAAGAGACCCAGTACTTC. Amino acid sequence: CASSVRLAGQETQYF.

For this clone: Germline is not matched at one junction end, which may reflect a read error. The chain joins TRBV5-8 to TRBJ2-4; 12 positions agree with TRBD1. In germline, CDR1 is SGHTS, CDR2 YDEGEE. The CDR3 covers 12 residues. CDR3 amino acids: CASSARDRGHRF. The CDR3 DNA reads TGTGCCAGCAGCGCCCGGGACAGGGGGCACCGGTTC.

The V call is TRBV9, the J call TRBJ1-4; tentative D call: TRBD1 (5 bases). Germline V gene data show CDR1 as SGDLS and CDR2 as YYNGEE. V gave up 0 bases and J gave up 10 bases, with 16 bases separating them. The CDR3 consists of 15 residues. The chain's CDR3 is CASSVGVGVGVKLFF. The CDR3 DNA sequence: TGTGCCAGCAGCGTAGGGGTAGGGGTTGGTGTAAAACTGTTTTTT.

The chain is built from TRBV7-8 and TRBJ1-2; D is undetermined. Trimming removed 4 bases from V and 1 base from J, with 31 bases in between. Looked up from germline, CDR1 is SGHVS and CDR2 is FQNEAQ. The CDR3 loop spans 21 amino acids. The CDR3 sequence is CASSYWGGSGRHFDINYGYTF. The DNA for the CDR3 is TGTGCCAGCAGCTACTGGGGAGGATCGGGCAGGCACTTCGACATTAACTATGGCTACACCTTC.

This chain connects TRBV6-2 or TRBV6-3 to TRBJ1-5; D is undetermined. Germline values: CDR1 MNHEY, CDR2 SVGEGT. The CDR3 runs to 15 residues. Deletions cut 6 bases from V and 9 bases from J, with 21 bases between. CDR3 amino acids: CASRPMGRSVGPQHF. The CDR3 nucleotides are TGTGCCAGCAGACCTATGGGCCGCTCTGTAGGGCCCCAGCATTTT.

In DNA, the CDR3 is TGTGCCAGCAGTTGGACAGGGAGGACTGAAGCTTTCTTT. This encodes CASSWTGRTEAFF. This chain links TRBV12-3 or TRBV12-4 with TRBJ1-1, with 8 bases identical to TRBD1. Losses at the gene ends were 4 bases for V and 5 bases for J; bases not matched to a gene: 3. The CDR3 has 13 amino acids.

The chain recombines TRBV5-1 with TRBJ2-3; 13 bases agree with TRBD2. Germline V CDR1 and CDR2: SGHRS, YFSETQ. The CDR3 runs 17 residues. Germline trimming cut 4 bases from V and 0 bases from J; bases unmatched to any gene: 5. The chain's CDR3 is CASSGGLAGISTDTQYF. The CDR3 nucleotides are TGCGCCAGCAGCGGGGGACTAGCGGGGATAAGCACAGATACGCAGTATTTT.